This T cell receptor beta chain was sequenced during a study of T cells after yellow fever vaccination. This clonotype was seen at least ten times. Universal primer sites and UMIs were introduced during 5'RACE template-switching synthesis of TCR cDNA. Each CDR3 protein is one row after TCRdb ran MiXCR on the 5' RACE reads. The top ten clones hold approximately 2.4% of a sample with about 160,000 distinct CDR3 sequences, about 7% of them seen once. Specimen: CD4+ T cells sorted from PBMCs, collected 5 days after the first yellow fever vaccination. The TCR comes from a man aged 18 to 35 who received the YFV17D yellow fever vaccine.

The CDR3 DNA follows: TGCAGCGTAGCCGACAATGAGCAGTTCTTC. As protein: CSVADNEQFF. The rearrangement joins TRBV29-1 to TRBJ2-1; no clear D. V lost 6 bases and J lost 5, with 5 bases in between. The CDR3 has 10 amino acids. Germline V gives CDR1 SQVTM, CDR2 ANQGSEA.